These T cell receptor beta chains were read from a single sample in a study of cytomegalovirus exposure and HLA in healthy donors. Profiled with immunoSEQ multiplex PCR; TCRdb holds only in-frame clones, not every one. The repertoire holds approximately 60,000 clones, approximately 95% seen once, with 5.8% in the top ten. The sequencing input was PBMCs. Receptors originate from a woman under 30 in good health and CMV-seronegative. The CDR3 runs from the conserved cysteine through the conserved F or W. The order of the fields is J gene, D gene, V gene, clone size, CDR3 DNA, CDR3 protein. The D gene is left open where the match is weak. Expanded clones are given a class, and other clones once, few, many or no size at all.

J: TRBJ2-1; D: -; V: TRBV21-1; size: -; DNA: TGTGCCAGCAGCGCGGACGGACAGGGGTTATACAATGAGCAGTTCTTC; CDR3: CASSADGQGLYNEQFF
J: TRBJ1-2; D: -; V: TRBV28; size: -; DNA: TGTGCCAGCAGTTTTTTTACAGGAGCTAACTATGGCTACACCTTC; CDR3: CASSFFTGANYGYTF
J: TRBJ1-1; D: -; V: TRBV5-6; size: -; DNA: TGTGCCAGCAGCTTTGGGACAAGAGAAGCTTTCTTT; CDR3: CASSFGTREAFF
J: TRBJ2-7; D: -; V: TRBV29-1; size: -; DNA: TGCAGCGTACTCCGCAGGGGATCCTACGAGCAGTACTTC; CDR3: CSVLRRGSYEQYF
J: TRBJ2-3; D: -; V: TRBV6-1; size: -; DNA: TGTGCCGGGCAATTCACAGATACGCAGTATTTT; CDR3: CAGQFTDTQYF
J: TRBJ1-1; D: -; V: TRBV6-6; size: -; DNA: TGTGCCAGCAAGGAGACCACTGAAGCTTTCTTT; CDR3: CASKETTEAFF
J: TRBJ1-1; D: -; V: TRBV2; size: once; DNA: TGTGCCAGCAGTGCCAGGACAGCTCAAGCTTTCTTT; CDR3: CASSARTAQAFF
J: TRBJ2-5; D: -; V: TRBV4-3; size: -; DNA: TGCGCCAGCAGAGCTATCGGGGAAGAGACCCAGTACTTC; CDR3: CASRAIGEETQYF
J: TRBJ1-6; D: -; V: TRBV19; size: few; DNA: TGTGCCAGTAGTATTGGGCAGCCCAATTCACCCCTCCACTTT; CDR3: CASSIGQPNSPLHF
J: TRBJ1-2; D: TRBD1; V: TRBV6-6; size: -; DNA: TGTGCCAGCAGTTATAAGGCGACAGGGGATGGCTACACCTTC; CDR3: CASSYKATGDGYTF
J: TRBJ1-1; D: TRBD1; V: TRBV18; size: -; DNA: TGTGCCAGCTCACCGCGCCGGGACAGGGAAGCTTTCTTT; CDR3: CASSPRRDREAFF
J: TRBJ1-3; D: -; V: TRBV5-6; size: -; DNA: TGTGCCAGCAGCTTGGCAATTTCTGAGTCCTTTAGTCCCGGAAACACCATATATTTT; CDR3: CASSLAISESFSPGNTIYF
J: TRBJ2-2; D: -; V: TRBV6-1; size: -; DNA: TGTGCCAGCGTATGGGGGCTGGACACCGGGGAGCTGTTTTTT; CDR3: CASVWGLDTGELFF
J: TRBJ1-5; D: TRBD1; V: TRBV7-6; size: -; DNA: TGTGCCAGCAGCGGACAGGATAATCAGCCCCAGCATTTT; CDR3: CASSGQDNQPQHF
J: TRBJ1-2; D: TRBD1; V: TRBV30; size: -; DNA: TGTGCCTGGAGTGGCCCGCGGACAGGGGCCCCGTGGGGTGGCTACACCTTC; CDR3: CAWSGPRTGAPWGGYTF
J: TRBJ2-1; D: -; V: TRBV9; size: -; DNA: TGTGCCAGCAGCGTAGACCCCACGACGGGAGTGAAGTATGAGCAGTTCTTC; CDR3: CASSVDPTTGVKYEQFF
J: TRBJ2-2; D: TRBD2; V: TRBV7-7; size: -; DNA: TGTGCCAGCAGCTTGGTTAGCGGGGGGAACACCGGGGAGCTGTTTTTT; CDR3: CASSLVSGGNTGELFF
J: TRBJ1-3; D: -; V: TRBV9; size: -; DNA: TGTGCCAGCAGCGCTTCAGGATCTGGAAACACCATATATTTT; CDR3: CASSASGSGNTIYF
J: TRBJ1-2; D: TRBD1; V: TRBV19; size: -; DNA: TGTGCCAGTAGTAGTAGGGGACAGGGGGCGACAGGCTACACCTTC; CDR3: CASSSRGQGATGYTF
J: TRBJ1-4; D: TRBD1; V: TRBV19; size: -; DNA: TGTGCCAGTAGTACCCCAACCGGGACAGCTAATGAAAAACTGTTTTTT; CDR3: CASSTPTGTANEKLFF
J: TRBJ2-3; D: TRBD2; V: TRBV27; size: -; DNA: TGTGCCAGCAGTTTCTCAACTAGCGGCTCCCCAGATACGCAGTATTTT; CDR3: CASSFSTSGSPDTQYF
J: TRBJ2-3; D: -; V: TRBV7-9; size: -; DNA: TGTGCCGGAGCCACAATTCAAGATACGCAGTATTTT; CDR3: CAGATIQDTQYF
J: TRBJ2-5; D: TRBD2; V: TRBV5-4; size: -; DNA: TGTGCCAGCAGCTGGGATAGCGGGAGCAGTGAGACCCAGTACTTC; CDR3: CASSWDSGSSETQYF
J: TRBJ1-1; D: -; V: TRBV5-6; size: -; DNA: TGTGCCAGCAGCTTTCAGGGGAGAACTGAAGCTTTCTTT; CDR3: CASSFQGRTEAFF
J: TRBJ1-6; D: TRBD1; V: TRBV7-8; size: -; DNA: TGTGCCAGCAGCTTTGGGACAGGGGGTTCACCCCTCCACTTT; CDR3: CASSFGTGGSPLHF
J: TRBJ1-2; D: -; V: TRBV30; size: once; DNA: TGTGCCTGGATTTTTAGGGGATCTAACTATGGCTACACCTTC; CDR3: CAWIFRGSNYGYTF
J: TRBJ2-3; D: -; V: TRBV18; size: -; DNA: TGTGCCAGCTCACCACAAGCTTCTAGCACAGATACGCAGTATTTT; CDR3: CASSPQASSTDTQYF
J: TRBJ1-2; D: -; V: TRBV5-6; size: -; DNA: TGTGCCAGCAGCTTGACCGGCGGCAACTATGGCTACACCTTC; CDR3: CASSLTGGNYGYTF
J: TRBJ2-1; D: TRBD2; V: TRBV15; size: -; DNA: TGTGCCACCAGCGCCTTAGCGGGCACCTACAATGAGCAGTTCTTC; CDR3: CATSALAGTYNEQFF
J: TRBJ2-5; D: TRBD2; V: TRBV7-2; size: -; DNA: TGTGCCAGCAGCTTTCTGACTAGCGGGGGGGCCGGGGAGACCCAGTACTTC; CDR3: CASSFLTSGGAGETQYF
J: TRBJ1-5; D: -; V: TRBV18; size: -; DNA: TGTGCCAGCTCACCAGGAGGCGGGGGACTGCCTCATAGCAATCAGCCCCAGCATTTT; CDR3: CASSPGGGGLPHSNQPQHF